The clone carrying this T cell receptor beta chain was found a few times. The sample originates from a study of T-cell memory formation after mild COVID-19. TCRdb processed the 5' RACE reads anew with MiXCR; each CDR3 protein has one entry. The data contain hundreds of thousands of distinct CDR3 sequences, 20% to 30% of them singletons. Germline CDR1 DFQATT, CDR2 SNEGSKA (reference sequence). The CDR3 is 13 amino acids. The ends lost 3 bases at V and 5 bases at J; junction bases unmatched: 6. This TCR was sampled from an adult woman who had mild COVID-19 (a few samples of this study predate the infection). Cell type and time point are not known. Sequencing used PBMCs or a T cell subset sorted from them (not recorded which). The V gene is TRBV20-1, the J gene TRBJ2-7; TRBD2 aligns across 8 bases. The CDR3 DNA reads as TGCAGTGCTAGCCGGGGGGGTTGGGACGAGCAGTACTTC. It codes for CSASRGGWDEQYF.